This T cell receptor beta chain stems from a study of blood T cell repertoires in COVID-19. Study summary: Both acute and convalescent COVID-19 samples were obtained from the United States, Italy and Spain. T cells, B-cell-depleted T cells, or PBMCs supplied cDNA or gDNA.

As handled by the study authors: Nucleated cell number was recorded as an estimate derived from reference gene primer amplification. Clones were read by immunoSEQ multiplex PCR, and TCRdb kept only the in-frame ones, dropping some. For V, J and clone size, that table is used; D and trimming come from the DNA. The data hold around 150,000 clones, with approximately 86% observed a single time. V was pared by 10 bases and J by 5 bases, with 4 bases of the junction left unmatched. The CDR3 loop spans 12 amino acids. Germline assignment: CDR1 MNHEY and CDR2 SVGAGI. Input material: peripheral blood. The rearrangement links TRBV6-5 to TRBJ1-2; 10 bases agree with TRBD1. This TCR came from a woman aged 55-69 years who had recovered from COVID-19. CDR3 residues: CANKDRGYGYTF. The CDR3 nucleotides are TGTGCCAACAAGGACAGGGGGTATGGCTACACCTTC.